These 28 T cell receptor beta chains share one sample of origin, sequenced in a study of blood T cell repertoires in COVID-19. Assay: immunoSEQ multiplex PCR; the TCRdb copy retains only in-frame clones and omits some. Altogether 250,000 or so clones are present, around 83% being singletons, with the ten largest covering less than 8.5%. Input material: PBMCs or T cells enriched from blood (not recorded which). These receptors all stem from a woman aged 50 to 65 who had been exposed to COVID-19.

The chain couples TRBV18 to TRBJ2-3; possible D gene TRBD1, 5 bases. The CDR3 sequence is 15 residues long. The V end lost 1 base, the J end lost 4 bases, and 12 bases lay between the germline ends. CDR1 is KGHSH, CDR2 LQKENI, per germline. In nucleotides, the CDR3 is TGTGCCAGCTCACCACTAGGGGATTCGGCAGATACGCAGTATTTT. This encodes CASSPLGDSADTQYF.

The chain employs TRBV25-1 and TRBJ2-3; 8 bases line up with TRBD2. CDR1 and CDR2 (germline): MGHDK, SYGVNS. V dropped 5 bases and J dropped 1; count of bases not matched to a gene: 8. The CDR3 is 16 amino acids. The CDR3 here is CASSLPGLGGTDTQYF. As DNA, the CDR3 is TGTGCCAGCAGTCTACCGGGACTAGGGGGCACAGATACGCAGTATTTT.

The V and J genes are TRBV24-1 and TRBJ1-1, with a weak D call TRBD1 (5 bases). Looked up from germline, CDR1 is KGHDR and CDR2 is SFDVKD. This CDR3 has 13 amino acids. V dropped 4 bases and J dropped 1 base, with 6 bases sitting between them. The CDR3 DNA sequence: TGTGCCACCAGTGACGGGGGGAACACTGAAGCTTTCTTT. Translated, it gives CATSDGGNTEAFF.

The V call is TRBV11-1, the J call TRBJ2-3, with D maybe TRBD1 (8 bases). Germline assignment: CDR1 SGHAT and CDR2 FQDESV (reference sequence). The CDR3 sequence is 16 residues long. V was clipped by 5 bases and J by 3 bases, with 18 bases between them. The CDR3, as DNA: TGTGCCAGCAGCCCCCGACAGGGGAGGGGAACAGATACGCAGTATTTT. Protein product: CASSPRQGRGTDTQYF.

V and J are TRBV2 and TRBJ1-1; possible D gene TRBD1, 5 bases. Trimming stripped 6 bases from V and 0 bases from J, with 11 bases between. Germline V gene data show CDR1 as SNHLY and CDR2 as FYNNEI. The CDR3 is 14 amino acids. Here the CDR3 DNA reads TGTGCCAGCAGCCCCAGGGTCATGAACACTGAAGCTTTCTTT. Residues: CASSPRVMNTEAFF.

This clone was found a few times. The chain employs TRBV4-2 and TRBJ2-3; D possibly corresponds to TRBD2 (5 bases). CDR1 LGHNA and CDR2 YNFKEQ come from the germline V gene. Trimming took off 2 bases at V and 3 bases at J, with 18 bases between the two ends. This CDR3 region has 17 residues. Written as DNA, the CDR3 is TGTGCCAGCAGCCAACCCGAGGGATCTACTCCGACAGATACGCAGTATTTT. Encoded protein: CASSQPEGSTPTDTQYF.

J is TRBJ2-7 and V is TRBV21-1; the DNA was not used to check the table's D call, TRBD1. TRBV21-1 is recorded as a pseudogene. The CDR3 spans 18 residues. In nucleotides, the CDR3 is TGTGCCAGCAGCCCGCGCCACGATTTGACAGGGGGCTCATACGAGCAGTACTTC. Protein: CASSPRHDLTGGSYEQYF.

The chain employs TRBV19 and TRBJ1-1; 7 bases line up with TRBD1. The CDR3 totals 15 residues. Trimming took 3 bases from V and 4 from J; bases not matched to a gene: 8. CDR1 and CDR2 from the germline V gene are LNHDA and SQIVND (reference sequence). The CDR3 coding sequence is TGTGCCAGTAGTATTATCCCAGGGGGGAGCACTGAAGCTTTCTTT. Protein: CASSIIPGGSTEAFF. Full variable domain (missing parts from reference TRBV19 and TRBJ1-1): DGGITQSPKYLFRKEGQNVTLSCEQNLNHDAMYWYRQDPGQGLRLIYYSQIVNDFQKGDIAEGYSVSREKKESFPLTVTSAQKNPTAFYLCASSIIPGGSTEAFFGQGTRLTVV.

The chain has TRBV19 and TRBJ2-2, with D maybe TRBD2 (5 bases). Germline V CDR1 and CDR2: LNHDA, SQIVND (reference sequence). Trimming left V 7 bases short and J 4 bases short, with 16 bases between. The CDR3 is made up of 15 amino acids. The DNA for the CDR3 is TGTGCCAGTACCCCTCCCGGGGTGATCACCGGGGAGCTGTTTTTT. It is translated as CASTPPGVITGELFF.

The chain has TRBV4-3 and TRBJ1-1; the D gene is possibly TRBD1 (6 bases). This CDR3 contains 14 residues. Per the germline V gene, CDR1 is LGHNA and CDR2 is YSLEER. V lost 0 bases, J lost 12 bases, and 17 bases lay in between. CDR3 region: CASSQEGRDTQTFF. CDR3 nucleotide sequence: TGCGCCAGCAGCCAAGAAGGCCGGGACACACAGACTTTCTTT.

V gene TRBV19 combines with J gene TRBJ1-2; 8 bases agree with TRBD1. In germline, CDR1 is LNHDA, CDR2 SQIVND (reference sequence). Trimming at V came to 5 bases and at J to 1 base, leaving 3 bases not matched to a gene. CDR3 length: 14 amino acids. The CDR3 loop is CASSQDRVNYGYTF. CDR3 bases: TGTGCCAGTAGTCAGGACAGGGTTAACTATGGCTACACCTTC.

V gene TRBV2 combines with J gene TRBJ2-2; D might be TRBD1 (5 bases). CDR1 and CDR2 from the germline V gene are SNHLY and FYNNEI. V was trimmed by 7 bases and J by 5 bases, leaving 8 bases between them. CDR3 length: 12 amino acids. The CDR3 region is CASTAGTGELFF. The DNA for the CDR3 is TGTGCCAGCACCGCAGGGACCGGGGAGCTGTTTTTT. The variable domain in full, with the rest retrieved from reference TRBV2 and TRBJ2-2, is EPEVTQTPSHQVTQMGQEVILRCVPISNHLYFYWYRQILGQKVEFLVSFYNNEISEKSEIFDDQFSVERPDGSNFTLKIRSTKLEDSAMYFCASTAGTGELFFGEGSRLTVL.

This chain joins TRBV29-1 and TRBJ1-1; possibly TRBD1 for D (5 bases). Germline lookup yields CDR1 SQVTM and CDR2 ANQGSEA. The V and J ends lost 6 bases and 4 bases respectively, with 12 bases between them. CDR3 length equals 12 residues. The CDR3: CSVREGSTEAFF. CDR3 DNA: TGCAGCGTCAGGGAGGGGTCCACTGAAGCTTTCTTT.

The J gene is TRBJ2-2, the V gene TRBV10-3; possibly TRBD1 for D (6 bases). Germline CDR1 and CDR2: ENHRY and SYGVKD. The ends were cut back, 5 bases at V and 6 bases at J, with 10 bases in the middle. The CDR3 length is 13 residues. This CDR3 is CAISYRAPGELFF. As DNA, the CDR3 is TGTGCCATCAGTTACAGGGCCCCCGGGGAGCTGTTTTTT.

V is TRBV18 and J is TRBJ2-7; weak D call: TRBD1 (7 bases). V lost 3 bases and J 7 bases, leaving 13 bases between the germline ends. The CDR3 runs to 13 residues. Germline CDR1 KGHSH, CDR2 LQKENI. CDR3 coding DNA: TGTGCCAGCTCACCCACAGGGGCGGGGGAGCAGTACTTC. Protein sequence: CASSPTGAGEQYF.

The V gene is TRBV7-9, the J gene TRBJ1-2, with TRBD1 as a possible D gene (6 bases). CDR1 is SEHNR and CDR2 is FQNEAQ in the germline V gene (reference sequence). This CDR3 spans 16 amino acids. Trimming pared 3 bases from V and 7 bases from J, leaving 21 bases between. CDR3 DNA: TGTGCCAGCAGCTTGCAATCTCAAAAATGGACAGCTGGCTACACCTTC. This encodes CASSLQSQKWTAGYTF.

The chain carries TRBV19 and TRBJ1-2; D is unclear. CDR3 size: 13 residues. V was cut by 5 bases and J by 8 bases, with 15 bases left in between. Germline CDR1 LNHDA, CDR2 SQIVND (reference sequence). The CDR3 DNA sequence: TGTGCCAGTAGTTACGGTCCTTATCGGGGCTACACCTTC. Translation gives CASSYGPYRGYTF.

This sequence joins TRBV27 and TRBJ2-5, with 7 bases aligning to TRBD1. The ends lost 7 bases at V and 4 bases at J; junction bases unmatched: 6. The CDR3 is made up of 13 amino acids. Germline CDR1 reads MNHEY; CDR2 reads SMNVEV (reference sequence). CDR3 DNA sequence: TGTGCCAGCACTAGGGGGCGCGGAGAGACCCAGTACTTC. It specifies CASTRGRGETQYF.

This clone was seen at least ten times. This rearrangement joins TRBV28 to TRBJ2-2, with 7 bases lining up with TRBD1. The J segment lost 5 bases and the V segment lost 8 bases, leaving 11 bases of the junction unmatched. The CDR3 has 15 amino acids. Germline V gene lookup returns CDR1 MDHEN and CDR2 SYDVKM. The CDR3 sequence is CASERGQFLTGELFF. Here the CDR3 DNA reads TGTGCCAGCGAGAGGGGACAGTTCTTAACCGGGGAGCTGTTTTTT.

The chain carries TRBV5-5 and TRBJ1-2; 9 bases fit TRBD1. The CDR3 consists of 15 residues. The V gene's germline CDR1 is SGHKS and CDR2 YYEKEE (reference sequence). The trim removed 4 bases at V and 4 bases at J, leaving 8 bases unmatched. The CDR3 is CASSRDRDKVYGYTF. In DNA form, the CDR3 reads TGTGCCAGCAGCCGGGACAGGGATAAGGTCTATGGCTACACCTTC.

The rearrangement links TRBV11-2 to TRBJ2-7; 12 bases match TRBD2. CDR3 size: 14 residues. Per the germline V gene, CDR1 is SGHAT and CDR2 is FQNNGV. The ends lost 8 bases at V and 3 bases at J; junction bases unmatched: 5. CDR3 DNA: TGTGCCAGCTCCCCACTAGCGGGGGGCTACGAGCAGTACTTC. Residues: CASSPLAGGYEQYF.

The chain carries TRBV19 and TRBJ2-1, with 8 bases aligning to TRBD1. Germline V gene data show CDR1 as LNHDA and CDR2 as SQIVND (reference sequence). V shed 2 bases, J shed 6 bases, and the junction held 3 bases outside the gene matches. The CDR3 has 14 residues. CDR3 nucleotide sequence: TGTGCCAGTAGTATATATCAGGGGGCCAATGAGCAGTTCTTC. It encodes CASSIYQGANEQFF.

This chain connects TRBV2 to TRBJ1-6; 9 bases line up with TRBD1. Germline assignment: CDR1 SNHLY and CDR2 FYNNEI. The CDR3 runs 14 residues. After removal of 9 bases from V and 10 bases from J, the junction contained 10 bases not matched to a gene. Written as DNA, the CDR3 is TGTGCCAGTCGAGGCCTCGGGACAGGGTCACCCCTCCACTTT. Protein product: CASRGLGTGSPLHF.

This clone occurred a few times. The J gene is TRBJ2-5, the V gene TRBV3-1 (or the pseudogene TRBV3-2), with D unresolved. Trimming cost V 0 bases and J 6 bases, with 5 bases left between them. This CDR3 has 12 amino acids. Germline CDR1 and CDR2: LGHDT and YNNKEL (reference sequence). CDR3 sequence reads: CASSQEAQTQYF. CDR3 in DNA: TGTGCCAGCAGCCAAGAAGCGCAGACCCAGTACTTC.

The gene calls are TRBV19 and TRBJ1-2, with a tentative D call TRBD1 (6 bases). The germline gives CDR1 LNHDA, CDR2 SQIVND (reference sequence). The CDR3 consists of 16 residues. V was trimmed by 4 bases and J by 1 base, leaving 16 bases between them. CDR3 region: CASSTRGGELNYGYTF. CDR3 nucleotides: TGTGCCAGTAGTACGAGAGGGGGAGAGCTTAACTATGGCTACACCTTC.

J is TRBJ2-3 and V is TRBV7-8; 10 bases are shared with TRBD2. V was clipped by 7 bases and J by 1 base; unmatched bases: 8. The CDR3 extends over 16 amino acids. Germline V gene data show CDR1 as SGHVS and CDR2 as FQNEAQ. CDR3 DNA: TGTGCCAGCAAAACAAATAGCGGGGGGCGCACAGATACGCAGTATTTT. As protein: CASKTNSGGRTDTQYF.

This clone came up a few times. The chain employs TRBV19 and TRBJ1-1, with D possibly TRBD1 on 5 matching bases. V was clipped by 6 bases and J by 6 bases, with 14 bases between them. Germline V CDR1 and CDR2: LNHDA, SQIVND (reference sequence). The CDR3 sequence is 13 residues long. The CDR3 DNA reads TGTGCCAGTAGCGGGCGGCGGGGCGCTGAAGCTTTCTTT. This sequence encodes CASSGRRGAEAFF.

Only a few counts were recorded for this clone. J is TRBJ2-7 and V is TRBV5-1; the match to TRBD2 covers 7 bases. V gave up 3 bases and J gave up 2 bases; unmatched junction bases: 8. The CDR3 has 15 residues. CDR1 SGHRS and CDR2 YFSETQ come from the germline V gene. CDR3 region: CASSSGRTPTYEQYF. CDR3 in DNA: TGCGCCAGCAGCTCCGGGAGGACACCGACCTACGAGCAGTACTTC.